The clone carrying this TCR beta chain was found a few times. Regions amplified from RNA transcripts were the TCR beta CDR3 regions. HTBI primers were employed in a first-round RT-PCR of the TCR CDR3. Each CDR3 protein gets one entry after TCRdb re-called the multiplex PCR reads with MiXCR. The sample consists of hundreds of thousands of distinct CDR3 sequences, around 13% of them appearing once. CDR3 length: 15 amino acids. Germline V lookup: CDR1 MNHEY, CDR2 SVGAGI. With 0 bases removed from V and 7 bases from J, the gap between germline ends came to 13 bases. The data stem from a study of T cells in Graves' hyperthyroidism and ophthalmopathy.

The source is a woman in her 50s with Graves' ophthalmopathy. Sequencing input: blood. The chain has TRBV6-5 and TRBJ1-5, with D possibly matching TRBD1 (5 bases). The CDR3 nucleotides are TGTGCCAGCAGTTACTCTCGGTCAGGGAGGCAGCCCCAGCATTTT. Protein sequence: CASSYSRSGRQPQHF.